These 23 T cell receptor beta chains were all obtained from the same sample, sequenced in a study of CD8+CD57+ T cells in acquired aplastic anemia. TCR beta VDJ and CDR3 profiles were obtained from a genomic DNA template. Each CDR3 protein is one row after TCRdb ran MiXCR on the reads. This repertoire shows a few hundred thousand distinct CDR3 sequences, less than 35% found once; its top ten account for approximately 0.82%. All sequencing subjects had displayed CD8+CD57+ cell expansion on flow cytometry. Sequencing was done on a sample of sorted CD4+, CD8+, or CD8+CD57+ T cells (not recorded which) from PBMCs. These receptors all come from a human donor with aplastic anemia.

This clonotype has only a few counts. V is TRBV6-1 and J is TRBJ1-3; 9 nucleotides match TRBD1. Germline CDR1 and CDR2: MNHNS and SASEGT. Trimming cost V 8 bases and J 1 base; bases outside gene matches: 9. This CDR3 is 16 amino acids long. The CDR3 nucleotides read TGTGCCAGCGGGGACAGGGTCGGATCGTCTGGAAACACCATATATTTT. Protein product: CASGDRVGSSGNTIYF.

The genes are TRBV9 and TRBJ2-1; 10 bases fit TRBD2. This CDR3 is 15 amino acids long. Germline V lookup: CDR1 SGDLS, CDR2 YYNGEE. Losses at the gene ends were 0 bases for V and 6 bases for J; bases not matched to a gene: 3. The CDR3 DNA reads as TGTGCCAGCAGCGTAGAGGCTAGCGGGGGCAATGAGCAGTTCTTC. It encodes CASSVEASGGNEQFF.

The chain combines TRBV4-3 with TRBJ1-3, with D perhaps matching TRBD1 (5 bases). Trimming cost V 3 bases and J 0 bases, with 12 bases left between them. The CDR3 loop spans 16 amino acids. Germline CDR1 reads LGHNA; CDR2 reads YSLEER. DNA of the CDR3: TGCGCCAGCAGCCAGGCGGACACCCGCTCTGGAAACACCATATATTTT. As protein: CASSQADTRSGNTIYF.

V usage is TRBV15 and J usage is TRBJ2-7; 8 nucleotides align to TRBD2. The CDR3 contains 15 residues. The germline gives CDR1 LNHNV, CDR2 YYDKDF (reference sequence). The V segment lost 4 bases and the J segment 1 base; nucleotides outside the gene matches: 6. The CDR3 sequence: CATSNGGGPSYEQYF. CDR3 DNA sequence: TGTGCCACCAGCAACGGCGGGGGGCCTTCCTACGAGCAGTACTTC.

This clonotype has at least ten counts. This chain uses TRBV7-2 with TRBJ1-6, with D perhaps TRBD1 (5 bases). The CDR3 extends over 15 amino acids. V lost 1 base, J lost 7 bases, and 11 bases lay in between. Germline assignment: CDR1 SGHTA and CDR2 FQGNSA. This chain's CDR3 is CASSLVDSVNSPLHF. CDR3 nucleotides: TGTGCCAGCAGCTTAGTTGACAGCGTAAATTCACCCCTCCACTTT. Full variable domain (rest looked up from reference TRBV7-2 and TRBJ1-6): GAGVSQSPSNKVTEKGKDVELRCDPISGHTALYWYRQSLGQGLEFLIYFQGNSAPDKSGLPSDRFSAERTGGSVSTLTIQRTQQEDSAVYLCASSLVDSVNSPLHFGNGTRLTVT.

V gene TRBV5-1 combines with J gene TRBJ2-1; 8 bases are a match to TRBD2. The CDR3 length is 16 residues. Trimming cost V 0 bases and J 8 bases; bases outside gene matches: 10. The germline gives CDR1 SGHRS, CDR2 YFSETQ. CDR3 protein: CASSLVGGGRTHEQFF. The CDR3 DNA reads as TGCGCCAGCAGCTTGGTGGGTGGCGGGAGGACGCATGAGCAGTTCTTC. Supplemented by reference TRBV5-1 and TRBJ2-1, the full variable domain reads KAGVTQTPRYLIKTRGQQVTLSCSPISGHRSVSWYQQTPGQGLQFLFEYFSETQRNKGNFPGRFSGRQFSNSRSEMNVSTLELGDSALYLCASSLVGGGRTHEQFFGPGTRLTVL.

This clonotype was detected only a few times. The J gene is TRBJ2-1, the V gene TRBV29-1; D is uncertain. Germline V CDR1 and CDR2: SQVTM, ANQGSEA. The CDR3 totals 10 residues. Trimming removed 5 bases at V and 8 bases at J, with 7 bases between. The CDR3 DNA reads TGCAGCGTTAGTGGGGATGAGCAGTTCTTC. It encodes CSVSGDEQFF.

The chain combines TRBV4-2 with TRBJ1-5; a possible D gene is TRBD1 (5 bases). In germline, CDR1 is LGHNA, CDR2 YNFKEQ. With 4 bases removed from V and 4 bases from J, the gap between germline ends came to 20 bases. The CDR3 has 17 amino acids. The DNA of the CDR3 is TGTGCCAGCAGCCCGCTCAGGGCCTCTCTGGGAAATCAGCCCCAGCATTTT. Its translation is CASSPLRASLGNQPQHF.

The chain recombines TRBV16 with TRBJ1-4; the D is unclear. The V gene's germline CDR1 is KGHSY and CDR2 FQNENV. The CDR3 has 15 amino acids. V gave up 4 bases and J gave up 4 bases, with 13 bases separating them. CDR3 residues: CASSPIESYNEKLFF. CDR3 nucleotide sequence: TGTGCCAGCAGCCCGATCGAGAGTTATAATGAAAAACTGTTTTTT.

This clonotype was detected ten times or more. The chain links TRBV29-1 to TRBJ1-2; D is perhaps TRBD1 (5 bases). Germline V CDR1 and CDR2: SQVTM, ANQGSEA. V was shortened by 2 bases and J by 3 bases, with 10 bases between the two germline ends. The CDR3 totals 13 residues. The CDR3 protein is CSVESGGYYGYTF. The CDR3 coding sequence is TGCAGCGTTGAAAGTGGGGGTTACTATGGCTACACCTTC.

The rearrangement links TRBV11-2 to TRBJ1-3; tentative D call: TRBD1 (5 bases). Trimming removed 5 bases at V and 0 bases at J, with 14 bases between. Germline CDR1 SGHAT, CDR2 FQNNGV. This CDR3 comprises 16 residues. Here the CDR3 reads CASSPGPLGSGNTIYF. The CDR3 nucleotides read TGTGCCAGCAGCCCGGGACCACTCGGCTCTGGAAACACCATATATTTT.

The sample holds a few counts of this clonotype. V gene TRBV20-1 combines with J gene TRBJ2-7; possible D gene TRBD2, 5 bases. V was shortened by 4 bases and J by 0 bases, with 16 bases between the two germline ends. The length of the CDR3 is 15 residues. Germline assignment: CDR1 DFQATT and CDR2 SNEGSKA (reference sequence). The CDR3 DNA reads TGCAGTGCTAATCGCCCCGGGGATGACTCCTACGAGCAGTACTTC. Its translation is CSANRPGDDSYEQYF.

The rearrangement joins TRBV25-1 to TRBJ2-5; 11 bases are a match to TRBD1. This CDR3 has 15 amino acids. Germline V gene sequence: CDR1 MGHDK, CDR2 SYGVNS. With V trimmed by 6 bases and J by 2 bases, 5 bases remained unmatched. The CDR3 reads CASRLRDRGQETQYF. DNA for the CDR3: TGTGCCAGCAGGCTCCGGGACAGGGGGCAAGAGACCCAGTACTTC.

This clonotype has only one observation. The rearrangement links TRBV5-1 to TRBJ2-3, with TRBD2 matching 9 bases. The CDR3 is 19 amino acids. Germline assignment: CDR1 SGHRS and CDR2 YFSETQ. Trimming removed 0 bases from V and 3 bases from J; junction bases left unmatched: 14. The CDR3 nucleotides read TGCGCCAGCAGCTTGGGGGTGGCGTCTAGCGGGAAATATACAGATACGCAGTATTTT. Amino acid sequence: CASSLGVASSGKYTDTQYF.

V and J are TRBV6-1 and TRBJ1-2; D unresolved. The CDR3 contains 14 residues. Looked up from germline, CDR1 is MNHNS and CDR2 is SASEGT. Trimming took off 7 bases at V and 0 bases at J, with 12 bases between the two ends. This CDR3 is CASNKRDSNYGYTF. The CDR3, as DNA: TGTGCCAGCAACAAAAGAGATTCTAACTATGGCTACACCTTC.

V is TRBV5-1 and J is TRBJ2-5; D gene unclear. V gave up 5 bases and J gave up 3 bases, with 5 bases separating them. This CDR3 has 11 amino acids. Looked up from germline, CDR1 is SGHRS and CDR2 is YFSETQ. The CDR3 spells CASRNEETQYF. The CDR3 bases are TGCGCCAGCAGGAATGAAGAGACCCAGTACTTC. The whole variable domain, filled in from reference TRBV5-1 and TRBJ2-5, reads KAGVTQTPRYLIKTRGQQVTLSCSPISGHRSVSWYQQTPGQGLQFLFEYFSETQRNKGNFPGRFSGRQFSNSRSEMNVSTLELGDSALYLCASRNEETQYFGPGTRLLVL.

This chain connects TRBV20-1 to TRBJ1-2; D possibly corresponds to TRBD1 (6 bases). V was trimmed by 2 bases and J by 4 bases, leaving 11 bases between them. Germline V lookup: CDR1 DFQATT, CDR2 SNEGSKA (reference sequence). The CDR3 has 13 residues. The CDR3 here is CSARLGGGYGYTF. DNA of the CDR3: TGCAGTGCTAGACTGGGGGGCGGCTATGGCTACACCTTC.

The chain joins TRBV11-2 to TRBJ1-2; no reliable D call. Trimming took off 6 bases at V and 0 bases at J, with 20 bases between the two ends. CDR3 length: 17 amino acids. The germline V gene has CDR1 SGHAT and CDR2 FQNNGV. The CDR3 bases are TGTGCCAGCAGAGTGGCTATATTCTTATGTGCTAACTATGGCTACACCTTC. This translates into CASRVAIFLCANYGYTF.

At least ten counts were recorded for this clonotype. The chain has TRBV2 and TRBJ2-1; 9 bases agree with TRBD2. V was clipped by 5 bases and J by 8 bases; unmatched bases: 4. Germline V gene sequence: CDR1 SNHLY, CDR2 FYNNEI. The CDR3 contains 13 residues. CDR3 loop: CASSSGGYDEQFF. In nucleotides, the CDR3 is TGTGCCAGCAGTAGCGGGGGGTACGATGAGCAGTTCTTC. The full variable domain, with the rest looked up from reference TRBV2 and TRBJ2-1, is EPEVTQTPSHQVTQMGQEVILRCVPISNHLYFYWYRQILGQKVEFLVSFYNNEISEKSEIFDDQFSVERPDGSNFTLKIRSTKLEDSAMYFCASSSGGYDEQFFGPGTRLTVL.

The chain is built from TRBV15 and TRBJ1-2; D not certain. Germline V gene sequence: CDR1 LNHNV, CDR2 YYDKDF (reference sequence). The CDR3 is made up of 15 amino acids. Trimming took 0 bases from V and 7 from J, leaving 15 bases between them. The CDR3 coding sequence is TGTGCCACCAGCAGAGATCCTGGGGTCGGGGTTGGCTACACCTTC. It translates to CATSRDPGVGVGYTF.

This clonotype was recorded many times. This chain connects TRBV2 to TRBJ1-5; 12 nucleotides line up with TRBD1. The CDR3 is 16 residues long. V trimming: 7 bases; J trimming: 1 base; junction bases outside the gene matches: 5. Germline V gives CDR1 SNHLY, CDR2 FYNNEI. CDR3 residues: CASNRDRGLSNQPQHF. The CDR3 region has the DNA TGTGCCAGCAACCGGGACAGGGGGCTAAGCAATCAGCCCCAGCATTTT.

The chain combines TRBV2 with TRBJ2-2; D remains unclear. The germline V gene has CDR1 SNHLY and CDR2 FYNNEI. The CDR3 runs 15 residues. With 8 bases removed from V and 6 bases from J, the gap between germline ends came to 19 bases. CDR3 region: CASDHRTGSPGELFF. The DNA for the CDR3 is TGTGCCAGCGACCACCGGACGGGCTCCCCCGGGGAGCTGTTTTTT. The whole variable domain, filled in from reference TRBV2 and TRBJ2-2, reads EPEVTQTPSHQVTQMGQEVILRCVPISNHLYFYWYRQILGQKVEFLVSFYNNEISEKSEIFDDQFSVERPDGSNFTLKIRSTKLEDSAMYFCASDHRTGSPGELFFGEGSRLTVL.

This clonotype was recorded a few times. The chain is built from TRBV9 and TRBJ1-4; D not resolved. The germline CDR1 and CDR2 sequences are SGDLS and YYNGEE. Trimming removed 0 bases at V and 7 bases at J, with 10 bases between. The CDR3 length is 14 residues. This CDR3 reads CASSVEAEPEKLFF. DNA of the CDR3: TGTGCCAGCAGCGTAGAGGCAGAACCTGAAAAACTGTTTTTT.